The clone carrying this T cell receptor beta chain showed up many times. Antigen: not known. A Clinical Activity Score of at least 3, a NOSPECS grade of at least 4 and a duration under 3 months were recorded in the ophthalmopathy patients. Every diagnosis used clinical symptoms, serum thyroxine and TRAb, thyroid ultrasound and orbital computed tomography. It was 8.5 to 10 ml of fresh peripheral blood that supplied the PBMCs. Trimming took off 4 bases at V and 7 bases at J, with 13 bases between the two ends. This CDR3 has 13 residues. CDR1 is SEHNR and CDR2 is FQNEAQ in the germline V gene (reference sequence). The data belong to a study of T cells in Graves' hyperthyroidism and ophthalmopathy. General study points: Researchers report that a 13 V-J model separated ophthalmopathy from stable hyperthyroidism.

The TCR beta CDR3 regions underwent amplification using RNA transcripts as the source. HTBI primers were used for first-round RT-PCR of the TCR CDR3. TCRdb called the multiplex PCR reads again in MiXCR, with one record for every CDR3 protein. The sample yields roughly 530,000 distinct CDR3 sequences, 17% seen once. The receptor was derived from a woman in her late teens or twenties with Graves' ophthalmopathy. Sequencing was performed on blood. The gene calls are TRBV7-9 and TRBJ2-5; a weak D match, TRBD1 (6 bases). The chain's CDR3 is CASSSPVGGTQYF. The CDR3 region has the DNA TGTGCCAGCAGCTCCCCGGTAGGGGGGACCCAGTACTTC.